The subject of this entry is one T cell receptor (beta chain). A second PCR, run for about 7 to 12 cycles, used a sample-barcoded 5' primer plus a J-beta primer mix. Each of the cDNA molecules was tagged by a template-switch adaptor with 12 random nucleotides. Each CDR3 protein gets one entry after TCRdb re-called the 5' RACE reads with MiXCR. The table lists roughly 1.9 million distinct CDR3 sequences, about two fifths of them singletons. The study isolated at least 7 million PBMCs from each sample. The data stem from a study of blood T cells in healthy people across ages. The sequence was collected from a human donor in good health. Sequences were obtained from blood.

Here the CDR3 reads CASSQLPTGPTEAFF. The DNA of the CDR3 is TGCGCCAGCAGCCAACTCCCCACAGGGCCCACTGAAGCTTTCTTT. The rearrangement joins TRBV5-1 to TRBJ1-1; D is possibly TRBD1 (6 bases). Trimming shortened V by 4 bases and J by 4 bases, and 17 bases separated the two germline ends. There are 15 residues in the CDR3. CDR1 is SGHRS and CDR2 is YFSETQ in the germline V gene.